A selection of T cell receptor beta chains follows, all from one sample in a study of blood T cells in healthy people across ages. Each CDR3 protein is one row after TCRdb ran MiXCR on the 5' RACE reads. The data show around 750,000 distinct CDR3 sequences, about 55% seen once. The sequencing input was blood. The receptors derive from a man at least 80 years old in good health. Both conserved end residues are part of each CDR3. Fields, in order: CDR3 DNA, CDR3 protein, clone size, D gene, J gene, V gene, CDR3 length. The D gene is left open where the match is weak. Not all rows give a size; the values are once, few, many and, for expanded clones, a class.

CDR3nt: TGTGCCAGCAGTCGCAATGGCTACAGTATGCAGTATTTT; CDR3aa: CASSRNGYSMQYF; abundance: -; d_gene: -; j_gene: TRBJ2-3; v_gene: TRBV12-3/TRBV12-4; len: 13
CDR3nt: TGCAGTGCTAGACTAGCGGGAGGGGTGTCCTACGAGCAGTACTTC; CDR3aa: CSARLAGGVSYEQYF; abundance: -; d_gene: TRBD2; j_gene: TRBJ2-7; v_gene: TRBV20-1; len: 15
CDR3nt: TGTGCCAGCAGCCCCCCTAGCGGGGGAAAATACGAGCAGTACTTC; CDR3aa: CASSPPSGGKYEQYF; abundance: few; d_gene: TRBD2; j_gene: TRBJ2-7; v_gene: TRBV7-9; len: 15
CDR3nt: TGTGCCAGCAGCCAAGAAGGAACTAGTTACCGCAATGAGCAGTTCTTC; CDR3aa: CASSQEGTSYRNEQFF; abundance: few; d_gene: -; j_gene: TRBJ2-1; v_gene: TRBV4-2; len: 16
CDR3nt: TGTGCCAGCAGGCCCCTTCCCCTCAAAAGCAATCAGCCCCAGCATTTT; CDR3aa: CASRPLPLKSNQPQHF; abundance: few; d_gene: -; j_gene: TRBJ1-5; v_gene: TRBV27; len: 16
CDR3nt: TGCAGTGCTAGAGAAAAAAGGAATGAGCAGTTCTTC; CDR3aa: CSAREKRNEQFF; abundance: -; d_gene: -; j_gene: TRBJ2-1; v_gene: TRBV20-1; len: 12
CDR3nt: TGTGCCAGCAGCCTGTACGGGACAGGGGCGATCAGCTCCTACGAGCAGTACTTC; CDR3aa: CASSLYGTGAISSYEQYF; abundance: -; d_gene: TRBD1; j_gene: TRBJ2-7; v_gene: TRBV12-3/TRBV12-4; len: 18
CDR3nt: TGTGCCAGCAGCGTAGCTTCTCAAGGGGCCAAAAACATTCAGTACTTC; CDR3aa: CASSVASQGAKNIQYF; abundance: once; d_gene: -; j_gene: TRBJ2-4; v_gene: TRBV9; len: 16
CDR3nt: TGCGCCAGCAGCTATTTTCCCCCGGGGACAGGGAATGAGCAGTACTTC; CDR3aa: CASSYFPPGTGNEQYF; abundance: -; d_gene: TRBD1; j_gene: TRBJ2-7; v_gene: TRBV5-1; len: 16
CDR3nt: TGCGCCAGCAGCTTGGGCCAGGGTGACTATGGCTACACCTTC; CDR3aa: CASSLGQGDYGYTF; abundance: many; d_gene: -; j_gene: TRBJ1-2; v_gene: TRBV5-1; len: 14
CDR3nt: TGTGCCAGCAGTGAAACAGGACAGCGCTACACCTTC; CDR3aa: CASSETGQRYTF; abundance: -; d_gene: -; j_gene: TRBJ1-2; v_gene: TRBV2; len: 12
CDR3nt: TGTGCTAGTGCCCTGGGACAGGCAAACTCTGGGGCCAACGTCCTGACTTTC; CDR3aa: CASALGQANSGANVLTF; abundance: -; d_gene: TRBD1; j_gene: TRBJ2-6; v_gene: TRBV12-5; len: 17
CDR3nt: TGCGCCAGCAGTTTGGACAGAACCCCCAATCAGCCCCAGCATTTT; CDR3aa: CASSLDRTPNQPQHF; abundance: -; d_gene: -; j_gene: TRBJ1-5; v_gene: TRBV5-1; len: 15
CDR3nt: TGTGCCAGCAGCCAAGATCTTGGCGCGAGCTCCTACGAGCGGTACTTC; CDR3aa: CASSQDLGASSYERYF; abundance: once; d_gene: -; j_gene: TRBJ2-7; v_gene: TRBV3-1; len: 16
CDR3nt: TGTGCCATCAGCCCGCCGGGACTAGACAATTACGAGCAGTACTTC; CDR3aa: CAISPPGLDNYEQYF; abundance: -; d_gene: TRBD2; j_gene: TRBJ2-7; v_gene: TRBV10-3; len: 15
CDR3nt: TGTGCCAGCAGCTTAGTGCAGGGTCAAGAGACCCAGTACTTC; CDR3aa: CASSLVQGQETQYF; abundance: -; d_gene: -; j_gene: TRBJ2-5; v_gene: TRBV7-9; len: 14